The rows below give T cell receptor beta chains drawn from one sample of a study of Graves' ophthalmopathy and Graves' hyperthyroidism. In TCRdb, the multiplex PCR reads were re-called with MiXCR into one record per CDR3 protein. The profile shows about 24,000 distinct CDR3 sequences, around 50% of them singletons. The sample comprised peripheral blood. These receptors were collected from an adult woman with stable Graves' hyperthyroidism. CDR3s include the opening cysteine and the closing phenylalanine or tryptophan. The D gene is left open where the match is weak. Expanded clones get a size class; other rows say once, few or many, or leave the size out.

D,size,V,J,DNA,CDR3
.,.,TRBV6-1,TRBJ1-3,TGTGCCGTACGCTCCGGAAACACCATGTATTTT,CAVRSGNTMYF
.,.,TRBV12-3/TRBV12-4,TRBJ1-1,TGTGCCAGCAGTTCCTCGTCAAACACTGAAGCTTTCTTT,CASSSSSNTEAFF
.,once,TRBV5-1,TRBJ2-1,TGCGCCAGCAGCTTGGTCTACAATGAGCAGTTCTTC,CASSLVYNEQFF
.,medium-sized,TRBV10-1,TRBJ2-5,TGCGCCAGCAGTGAGGAGGGCGGGGAGACCCAGTACTTC,CASSEEGGETQYF
.,medium-sized,TRBV7-3,TRBJ2-3,TGTGCCAGCAGCCATAGCAATGATGTGGCAGATACGCAGTATTTT,CASSHSNDVADTQYF
.,many,TRBV20-1,TRBJ1-1,TGCAGTGCTCCCAGGGGAAGCACTGAAGCTTTCTTT,CSAPRGSTEAFF
.,many,TRBV4-1,TRBJ1-3,TGCGCCAGCAGCCAAGCCAGTGTCTCTGGAAACACCATATATTTT,CASSQASVSGNTIYF
TRBD1,medium-sized,TRBV5-1,TRBJ1-6,TGCGCCAGCAGCCCGGGACAGGGGTTTCGTAATTCACCCCTCCACTTT,CASSPGQGFRNSPLHF
TRBD1,many,TRBV7-2,TRBJ1-2,TGTGCCAGCAGCTTAAAGACTCTGTCAGGGGGCAGACTTAACTATGGCTACACCTTC,CASSLKTLSGGRLNYGYTF
.,many,TRBV6-4,TRBJ2-5,TGTGCCAGCACGACCCACCAAAGGGGCCAAGAGACCCAGTACTTC,CASTTHQRGQETQYF
.,medium-sized,TRBV19,TRBJ1-6,TGTGCCAGTAGTATAGAGGGGGCGGATAATTCACCCCTCCACTTT,CASSIEGADNSPLHF
TRBD1,.,TRBV12-3/TRBV12-4,TRBJ1-1,TGTGCCAGCAGCCGAACCGGGACAGCGACAGGGAAGGTTGAAGCTTTCTTT,CASSRTGTATGKVEAFF
TRBD2,many,TRBV5-1,TRBJ2-5,TGCGCCAGCAGCTTGGAGGGCGGCGGGGGGCGACGGGAGACCCAGTACTTC,CASSLEGGGGRRETQYF
.,.,TRBV11-3,TRBJ2-1,TGTGCCAGCAGCTTTAACAGGGTGGCCGGGGAAGGCAATGAGCAGTTCTTC,CASSFNRVAGEGNEQFF
TRBD1,many,TRBV18,TRBJ2-1,TGTGCCAGCTCACCACCGGGACAGGGGTCCTACAATGAGCAGTTCTTC,CASSPPGQGSYNEQFF
.,.,TRBV5-6,TRBJ2-3,TGTGCCAGCAGCTTAATGCGCTCCTACAATGAGCAGTATTTT,CASSLMRSYNEQYF
.,.,TRBV19,TRBJ1-5,TGTGCCAGTAGTATAGGACAGTACAATCAGCCCCAGCATTTT,CASSIGQYNQPQHF
.,.,TRBV20-1,TRBJ2-7,TGCAGTGCCCAAACCCATATATATGGCGAGCAGTACTTC,CSAQTHIYGEQYF
TRBD1,.,TRBV5-1,TRBJ1-3,TGCGCCAGCAAAGACTACGGGACAGGGGGCTCCGGAAACACCATATATTTT,CASKDYGTGGSGNTIYF
TRBD2,.,TRBV20-1,TRBJ2-5,TGCAGTGCTAGAGTTGACGGGGGGATGGAGACCCAGTACTTC,CSARVDGGMETQYF
.,few,TRBV15,TRBJ1-2,TGTGCCACCAGCAGAGATAAAGGGTTTCTTAACTATGGCTACACCTTC,CATSRDKGFLNYGYTF
.,many,TRBV6-1,TRBJ1-5,TGTGCCAGCAGTGACCGGAGCCTGGGGCCCCAGCATTTT,CASSDRSLGPQHF
TRBD2,.,TRBV2,TRBJ2-1,TGTGCCAGCAGTCGTAGCGGGAGTGGCGAAACCCTGTACTTC,CASSRSGSGETLYF
.,many,TRBV7-9,TRBJ2-2,TGTGCCAGCAGCTCTTCGCTGAACACCGGGGAGCTGTTTTTT,CASSSSLNTGELFF
.,.,TRBV29-1,TRBJ2-1,TGCAGCCTTCCGATGGACTCCTACAATGAGCAGTTCTTC,CSLPMDSYNEQFF
TRBD1,.,TRBV5-4,TRBJ2-7,TGTGCCAGCAGCCGAGACAGGGGATCCTACGAGCAGTACTTC,CASSRDRGSYEQYF
.,.,TRBV20-1,TRBJ2-3,TGCAGTGCCCACGGTGGCTCCTACAATGAGCAGTATTTT,CSAHGGSYNEQYF
TRBD1,.,TRBV7-3,TRBJ2-7,TGTGCCAGCAGCTTAGGGGGACAGCACTACGAGCAGTACTTC,CASSLGGQHYEQYF
TRBD2,many,TRBV5-1,TRBJ2-3,TGCGCCAGCCGCGGGGGGAGCACAGATACGCAGTATTTT,CASRGGSTDTQYF
.,.,TRBV20-1,TRBJ1-2,TGCACCCTCAAGACCACAGGGATGAATGGCTACACCTTC,CTLKTTGMNGYTF
.,many,TRBV28,TRBJ2-7,TGTGCCAGCAGCCCGAGGACCAACAACTACGAGCAGTACTTC,CASSPRTNNYEQYF
.,medium-sized,TRBV6-1,TRBJ1-2,TGTGCCAGCAGTGAAATGAGTCTGGAGCACTACACCTTC,CASSEMSLEHYTF
TRBD1,.,TRBV29-1,TRBJ1-1,TGCAGCGCTAGCCCTTTAACAGGGGCCTCCTTAAACACTGAAGCTTTCTTT,CSASPLTGASLNTEAFF
.,medium-sized,TRBV7-2,TRBJ2-1,TGTGCCAGCAGCCTCAGCCGACGTGAGCAGTTCTTC,CASSLSRREQFF
.,medium-sized,TRBV29-1,TRBJ1-1,TGCAGCTCGGTCGACGGTTTCACTGAAGCTTTCTTT,CSSVDGFTEAFF
.,many,TRBV28,TRBJ1-5,TGTGCCAGCAGAAAGAACAGGGATCAGCCCCAGCATTTT,CASRKNRDQPQHF
TRBD2,.,TRBV6-4,TRBJ2-1,TGTGCCAGCAGTGACGGTGAGCCCAGCGGGACTAAACGGGATGAGCAGTTCTTC,CASSDGEPSGTKRDEQFF
TRBD1,.,TRBV20-1,TRBJ1-5,TGCAGTGCTAGGTCCACAGGGGGTGCCGGTCACCCCCAGCATTTT,CSARSTGGAGHPQHF
TRBD2,.,TRBV2,TRBJ2-7,TGTGCCAGCCGTGGACTAGCTTCCTACGAGCAGTACTTC,CASRGLASYEQYF
TRBD1,.,TRBV24-1,TRBJ2-2,TGTGCCACCGCCGGACAGGGTAGGAGAAACACCGGGGAGCTGTTTTTT,CATAGQGRRNTGELFF
.,many,TRBV6-2/TRBV6-3,TRBJ2-4,TGTGCCAGCATGTCACACCTAGCCAAAAACATTCAGTACTTC,CASMSHLAKNIQYF
.,many,TRBV6-1,TRBJ2-7,TGTGCCAGCAGTGAAGTAAGAGATCCTTCCTACGAGCAGTACTTC,CASSEVRDPSYEQYF
TRBD1,.,TRBV29-1,TRBJ1-5,TGCAGCGTGGGGACAGGTCAGCCCCAGCATTTT,CSVGTGQPQHF
.,.,TRBV2,TRBJ1-5,TGTGCCTTGAGCAGGGGAGGGCTGGGGCCCCAGCATTTT,CALSRGGLGPQHF
.,.,TRBV7-9,TRBJ2-1,TGTGCCAGCAGCCCGTCTCGCCTAGCGACCGACAATGAGCAGTTCTTC,CASSPSRLATDNEQFF
.,.,TRBV6-2/TRBV6-3,TRBJ1-5,TGTGCCAGCAGTGGAAATAGCAATCAGCCCCAGCATTTT,CASSGNSNQPQHF